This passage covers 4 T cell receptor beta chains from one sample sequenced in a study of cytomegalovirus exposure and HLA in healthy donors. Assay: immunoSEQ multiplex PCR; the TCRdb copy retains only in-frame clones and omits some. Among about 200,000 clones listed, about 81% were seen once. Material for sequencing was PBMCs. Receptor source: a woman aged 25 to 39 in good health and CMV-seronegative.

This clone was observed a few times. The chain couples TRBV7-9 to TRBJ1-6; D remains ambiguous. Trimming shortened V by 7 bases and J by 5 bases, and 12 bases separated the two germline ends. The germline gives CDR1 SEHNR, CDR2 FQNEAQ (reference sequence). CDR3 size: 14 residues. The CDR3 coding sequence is TGTGCCAGCATTCTGGACGGGAATAATTCACCCCTCCACTTT. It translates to CASILDGNNSPLHF. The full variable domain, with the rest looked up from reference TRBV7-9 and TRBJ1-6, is DTGVSQNPRHKITKRGQNVTFRCDPISEHNRLYWYRQTLGQGPEFLTYFQNEAQLEKSRLLSDRFSAERPKGSFSTLEIQRTEQGDSAMYLCASILDGNNSPLHFGNGTRLTVT.

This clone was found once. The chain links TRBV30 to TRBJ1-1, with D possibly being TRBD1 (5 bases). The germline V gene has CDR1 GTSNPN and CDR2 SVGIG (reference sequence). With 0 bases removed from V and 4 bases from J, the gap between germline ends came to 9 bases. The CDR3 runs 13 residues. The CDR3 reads CAWSVGGVTEAFF. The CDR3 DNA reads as TGTGCCTGGAGTGTGGGGGGGGTCACTGAAGCTTTCTTT.

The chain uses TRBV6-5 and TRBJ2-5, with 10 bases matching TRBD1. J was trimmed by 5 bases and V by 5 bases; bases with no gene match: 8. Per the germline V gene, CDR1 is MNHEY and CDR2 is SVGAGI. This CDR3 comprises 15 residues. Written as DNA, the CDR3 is TGTGCCAGCAGTCGGGACAGGGGATTTGTCGAGACCCAGTACTTC. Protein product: CASSRDRGFVETQYF.

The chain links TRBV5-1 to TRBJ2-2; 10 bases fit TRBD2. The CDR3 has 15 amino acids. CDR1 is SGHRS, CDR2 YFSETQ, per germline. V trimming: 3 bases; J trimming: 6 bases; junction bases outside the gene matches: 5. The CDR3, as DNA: TGCGCCAGCAGCTCCAGCGGGAGGGCGCCCGGGGAGCTGTTTTTT. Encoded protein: CASSSSGRAPGELFF.